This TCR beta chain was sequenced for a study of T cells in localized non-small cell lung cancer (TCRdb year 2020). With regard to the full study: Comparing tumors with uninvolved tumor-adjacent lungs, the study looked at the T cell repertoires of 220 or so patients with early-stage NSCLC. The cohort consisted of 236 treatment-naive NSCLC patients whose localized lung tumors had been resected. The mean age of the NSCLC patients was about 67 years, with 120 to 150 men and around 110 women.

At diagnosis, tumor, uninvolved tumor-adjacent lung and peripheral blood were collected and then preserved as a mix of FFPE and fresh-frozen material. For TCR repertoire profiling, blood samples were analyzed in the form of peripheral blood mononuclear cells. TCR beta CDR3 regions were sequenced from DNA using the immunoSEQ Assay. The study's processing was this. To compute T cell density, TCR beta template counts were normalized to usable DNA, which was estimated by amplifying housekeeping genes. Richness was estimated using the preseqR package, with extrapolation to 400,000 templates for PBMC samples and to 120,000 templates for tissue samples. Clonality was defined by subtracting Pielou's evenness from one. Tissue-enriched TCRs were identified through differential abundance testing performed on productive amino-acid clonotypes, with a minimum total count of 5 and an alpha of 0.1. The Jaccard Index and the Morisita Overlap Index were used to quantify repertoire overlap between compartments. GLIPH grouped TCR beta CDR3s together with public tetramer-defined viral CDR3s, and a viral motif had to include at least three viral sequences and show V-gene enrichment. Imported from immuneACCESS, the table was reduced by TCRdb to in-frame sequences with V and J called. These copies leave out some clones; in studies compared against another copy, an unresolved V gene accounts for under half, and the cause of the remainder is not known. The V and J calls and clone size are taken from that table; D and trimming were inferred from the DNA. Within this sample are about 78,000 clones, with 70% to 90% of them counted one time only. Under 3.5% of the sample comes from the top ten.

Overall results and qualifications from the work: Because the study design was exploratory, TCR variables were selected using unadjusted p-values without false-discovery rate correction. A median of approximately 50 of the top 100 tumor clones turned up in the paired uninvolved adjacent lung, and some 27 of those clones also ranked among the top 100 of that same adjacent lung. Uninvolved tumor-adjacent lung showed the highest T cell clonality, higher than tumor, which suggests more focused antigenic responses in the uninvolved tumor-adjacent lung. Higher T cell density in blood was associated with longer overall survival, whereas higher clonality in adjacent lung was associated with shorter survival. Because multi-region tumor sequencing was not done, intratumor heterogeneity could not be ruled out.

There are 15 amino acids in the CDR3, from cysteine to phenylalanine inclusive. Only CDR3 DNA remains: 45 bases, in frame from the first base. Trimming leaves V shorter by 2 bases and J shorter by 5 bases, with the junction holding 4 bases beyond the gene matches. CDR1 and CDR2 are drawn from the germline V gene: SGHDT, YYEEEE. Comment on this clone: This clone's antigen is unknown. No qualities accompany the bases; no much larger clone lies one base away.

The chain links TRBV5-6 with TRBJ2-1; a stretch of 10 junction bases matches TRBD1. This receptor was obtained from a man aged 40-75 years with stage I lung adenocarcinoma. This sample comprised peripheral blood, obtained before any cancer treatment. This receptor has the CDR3 CASSFRDRGNNEQFF. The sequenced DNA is TGTGCCAGCAGCTTCCGGGACAGGGGTAACAATGAGCAGTTCTTC.